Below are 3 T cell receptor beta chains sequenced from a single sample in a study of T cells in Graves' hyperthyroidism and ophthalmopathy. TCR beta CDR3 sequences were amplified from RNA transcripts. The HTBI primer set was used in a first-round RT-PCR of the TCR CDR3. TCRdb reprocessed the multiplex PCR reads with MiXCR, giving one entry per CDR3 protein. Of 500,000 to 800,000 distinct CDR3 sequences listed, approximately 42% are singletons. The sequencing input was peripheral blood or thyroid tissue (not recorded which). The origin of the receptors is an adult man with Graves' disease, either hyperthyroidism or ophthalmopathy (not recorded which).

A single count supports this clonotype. In DNA form, the CDR3 reads TGTGCCATAGCATACAGGGACTATGGCTACACCTTC. Protein: CAIAYRDYGYTF. This chain connects TRBV10-3 to TRBJ1-2, with D possibly matching TRBD1 (6 bases). The CDR3 extends over 12 amino acids. Per the germline V gene, CDR1 is ENHRY and CDR2 is SYGVKD. The V and J ends lost 9 bases and 3 bases respectively, with 11 bases between them.

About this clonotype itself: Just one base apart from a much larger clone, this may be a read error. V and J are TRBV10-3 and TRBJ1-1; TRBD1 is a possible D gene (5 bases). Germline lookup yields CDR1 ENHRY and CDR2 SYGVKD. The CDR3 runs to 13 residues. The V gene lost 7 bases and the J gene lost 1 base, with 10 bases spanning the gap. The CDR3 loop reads CAITPRANTEAFF. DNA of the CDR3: TGTGCCATCACCCCCAGGGCGAACACTGAAGCTTTCTTT.

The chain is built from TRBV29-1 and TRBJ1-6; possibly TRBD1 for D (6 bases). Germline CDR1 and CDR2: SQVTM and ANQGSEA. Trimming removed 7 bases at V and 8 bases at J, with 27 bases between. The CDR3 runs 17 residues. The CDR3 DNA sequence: TGCAGCGCCATGGACAGCCTAACGACGGGGTATGATTCACCCCTCCACTTT. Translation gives CSAMDSLTTGYDSPLHF.